The source of this TCR beta chain is a study of beta chain features in type 1 diabetes. Study results and caveats: There were fewer insertions and more deletions at the VDJ junctions of type 1 diabetes patients. All four CD4+ subsets from Type 1 diabetes patients carried moderately but significantly shorter TCRB CDR3s.

Trimming pared 4 bases from V and 4 bases from J, leaving 14 bases between. The CDR3 is made up of 15 amino acids. CDR1 and CDR2 from the germline V gene are SEHNR and FQNEAQ (reference sequence). Worth noting for this clone: The antigen remains unidentified.

What was sequenced were expressed TCRB transcripts, since all of the isolated RNA had been reverse transcribed. Data came from immunoSEQ multiplex PCR; TCRdb stores just in-frame clones and leaves some out. This sample has roughly 700,000 clones; around an eighth occur once, and the top ten carry less than 0.025%. This receptor was taken from a man between 18 and 35 years old with type 1 diabetes. The V gene is TRBV7-9, the J gene TRBJ2-1; D possibly matches TRBD1 or TRBD2 (5 bases each). The sequenced sample was naive CD4+ T cells from blood. In DNA, the CDR3 is TGTGCCAGCAGCTCCTCCGGGACGCGATACAATGAGCAGTTCTTC. Protein sequence: CASSSSGTRYNEQFF.